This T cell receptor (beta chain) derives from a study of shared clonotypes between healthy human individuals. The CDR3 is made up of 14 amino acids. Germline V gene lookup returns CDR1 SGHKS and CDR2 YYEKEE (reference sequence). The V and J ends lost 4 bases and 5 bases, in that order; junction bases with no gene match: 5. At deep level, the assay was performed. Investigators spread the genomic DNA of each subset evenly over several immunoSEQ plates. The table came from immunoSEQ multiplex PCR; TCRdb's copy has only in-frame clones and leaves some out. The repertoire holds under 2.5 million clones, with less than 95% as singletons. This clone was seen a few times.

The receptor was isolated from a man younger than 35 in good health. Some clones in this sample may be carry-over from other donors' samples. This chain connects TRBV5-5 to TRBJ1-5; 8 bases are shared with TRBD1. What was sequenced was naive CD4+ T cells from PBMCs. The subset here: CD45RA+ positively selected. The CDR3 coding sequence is TGTGCCAGCAGCCCGGGACAGGTCGATCAGCCCCAGCATTTT. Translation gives CASSPGQVDQPQHF. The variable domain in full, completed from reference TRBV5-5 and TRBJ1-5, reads DAGVTQSPTHLIKTRGQQVTLRCSPISGHKSVSWYQQVLGQGPQFIFQYYEKEERGRGNFPDRFSARQFPNYSSELNVNALLLGDSALYLCASSPGQVDQPQHFGDGTRLSIL.